Given below is one TCR beta chain in context. The target antigen is unknown. Based on clinical symptoms, serum thyroxine and TRAb, thyroid ultrasound and orbital computed tomography, diagnoses were reached. The data originate from a study of T cells in Graves' hyperthyroidism and ophthalmopathy. General study points: Before onset, ophthalmopathy was predicted by the model a median around 6 months earlier.

This CDR3 spans 16 amino acids. V lost 5 bases and J lost 6; bases outside the gene matches: 11. The V gene's germline CDR1 is LNHDA and CDR2 SQIVND (reference sequence). TCR beta CDR3 region amplification was performed from RNA transcripts. The primer set for the first-round RT-PCR of the TCR CDR3 was HTBI. TCRdb analysed the multiplex PCR reads with MiXCR anew, one entry per CDR3 protein. The sample yields about 640,000 distinct CDR3 sequences, more than 20% seen once. V and J are TRBV19 and TRBJ2-1; TRBD2 agrees at 9 bases. Sample: blood. This TCR derives from a man aged 25 to 40 with Graves' ophthalmopathy. CDR3 region: CASSLLSGSSGNEQFF. The CDR3 DNA reads as TGTGCCAGTAGTCTACTTAGCGGGAGTTCCGGCAATGAGCAGTTCTTC.